The 8 T cell receptor beta chains below come from one sample, sequenced in a study of blood T cells in healthy people across ages. Through a sample-barcoded 5' primer and a J-beta primer mix, a second PCR was run for about 6 to 11 cycles. TCRdb itself ran the 5' RACE reads through MiXCR, one entry per CDR3 protein. The sample yields around 1,500,000 distinct CDR3 sequences, about 28% seen once. The material sequenced was blood. All receptors derive from a woman in her twenties or thirties in good health.

The chain recombines TRBV29-1 with TRBJ2-7; D gene unclear. Germline CDR1 is SQVTM and CDR2 is ANQGSEA. This CDR3 has 11 amino acids. V shed 6 bases and J shed 4 bases, with 10 bases lying between them. This CDR3 is CSVKGVYEQYF. CDR3 nucleotides: TGCAGCGTAAAAGGTGTTTACGAGCAGTACTTC.

This clonotype has just a few counts. V is TRBV7-6 and J is TRBJ1-2; D is possibly TRBD1 (5 bases). The CDR3 spans 13 residues. Germline V gene lookup returns CDR1 SGHVS and CDR2 FNYEAQ. Trimming cost V 7 bases and J 4 bases, with 13 bases left between them. CDR3 nucleotides: TGTGCCAGCACGTACAGGAGTGGCTATGGCTACACCTTC. This sequence encodes CASTYRSGYGYTF.

This chain joins TRBV21-1 and TRBJ2-3; TRBD1 was called by the table and not checked on the DNA. TRBV21-1 is designated a pseudogene. CDR3 length: 16 amino acids. CDR3 amino acids: CASSTRGQGSPDTQYF. The CDR3 bases are TGTGCCAGCAGCACCCGAGGACAGGGGAGTCCAGATACGCAGTATTTT.

This clonotype turned up a few times. This rearrangement joins TRBV3-1 to TRBJ2-5; TRBD1 matches at 7 bases. The ends lost 6 bases at V and 5 bases at J; junction bases unmatched: 9. From germline, CDR1 is LGHDT and CDR2 YNNKEL (reference sequence). The CDR3 extends over 14 amino acids. This CDR3 is CASRTGQSGETQYF. DNA for the CDR3: TGTGCCAGCAGAACGGGACAGTCCGGGGAGACCCAGTACTTC.

In the case of this clonotype: One base away lies a much larger clone, so this may be a sequencing read error. The CDR3 DNA reads TGTGCCGGCAGTTACCGTGGGGGGACCCAGTACTTC. As protein: CAGSYRGGTQYF. The J gene is TRBJ2-5, the V gene TRBV6-6; the D call may be TRBD1 or TRBD2 (5 bases each). Germline V gene sequence: CDR1 MNHNY, CDR2 SVGAGI (reference sequence). There are 12 residues in the CDR3.

This clonotype turned up a few times. One junction end does not reproduce the germline sequence, and a read error may be involved. The chain recombines TRBV12-3 or TRBV12-4 with TRBJ2-5; 8 nucleotides align to TRBD1. The CDR3 runs to 16 residues. For the CDR3, the DNA is TGTACCAGCAGTTTTACAGAACAGGGGGTAGGAGAGACCCAGTACTTC. Its protein product is CTSSFTEQGVGETQYF.

The chain is built from TRBV4-2 and TRBJ2-7, with a possible D match to TRBD1 (5 bases). Trimming shortened V by 1 base and J by 7 bases, and 17 bases separated the two germline ends. CDR1 LGHNA and CDR2 YNFKEQ come from the germline V gene. This CDR3 comprises 15 residues. The CDR3, as DNA: TGTGCCAGCAGCCAAGTAGGCGACTGGGGCCGGGAGCAGTACTTC. This encodes CASSQVGDWGREQYF.

With regard to this clonotype: This clone may be a read error of a much larger clone one base away. The chain employs TRBV4-2 and TRBJ2-7; TRBD1 matches 9 bases. The CDR3 is 14 amino acids. Per the germline V gene, CDR1 is LGHNA and CDR2 is YNFKEQ. The DNA for the CDR3 is TGTGCCAGCAGCGAAGGACAGGGGACCTACGAGCAGTGCTTC. This codes for CASSEGQGTYEQCF.